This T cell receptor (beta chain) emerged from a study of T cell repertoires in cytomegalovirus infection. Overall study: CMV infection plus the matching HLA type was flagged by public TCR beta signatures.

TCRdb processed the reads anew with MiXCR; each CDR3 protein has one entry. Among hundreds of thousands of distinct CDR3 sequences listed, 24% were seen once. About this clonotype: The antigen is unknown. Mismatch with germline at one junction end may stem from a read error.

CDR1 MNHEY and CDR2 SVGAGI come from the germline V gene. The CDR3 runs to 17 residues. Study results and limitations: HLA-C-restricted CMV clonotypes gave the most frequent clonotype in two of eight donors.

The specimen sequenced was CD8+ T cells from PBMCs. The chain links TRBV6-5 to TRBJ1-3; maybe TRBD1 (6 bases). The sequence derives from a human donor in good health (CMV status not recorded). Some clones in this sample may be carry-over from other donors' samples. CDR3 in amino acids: CASSSEGGGDSGNTIYF. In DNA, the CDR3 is TGTGCCAGCAGCTCCGAAGGGGGGGGAGACTCTGGAAACACCATATACTTT.